Listed below are T cell receptor beta chains from one sample, sequenced in a study of T cell responses to AZD1222 COVID-19 vaccine. Assay: immunoSEQ multiplex PCR; the TCRdb copy retains only in-frame clones and omits some. The sample contains about 84,000 clones, approximately 85% of which appear only once. The source was peripheral blood, collected 28 days after the second AZD1222 dose. The origin of the receptors is an adult who received the AZD1222 COVID-19 vaccine. The CDR3 runs from the conserved cysteine through the conserved F or W. A D gene is named only where the DNA matches it firmly. Part of the rows lack a size; the others show once, few, many or a class for expanded clones.

V gene	D gene	clone size	J gene	CDR3 DNA	CDR3 protein
TRBV14	-	-	TRBJ2-3	TGTGCCAGCAGCCAATGGGTTGCAGATACGCAGTATTTT	CASSQWVADTQYF
TRBV2	-	once	TRBJ1-2	TGTGCCAGCAGTGCCGATATGGGTGGTGGCTACACCTTC	CASSADMGGGYTF
TRBV27	TRBD1	-	TRBJ1-5	TGTGCCAGTAATACCGGGACAGGGGGCGCCCAGCCCCAGCATTTT	CASNTGTGGAQPQHF
TRBV27	-	-	TRBJ2-2	TGTGCCAGCAGTTGGGCAACCGGGGAGCTGTTTTTT	CASSWATGELFF
TRBV29-1	-	-	TRBJ2-3	TGCAGCGTTGTAATCACACTTCCCACAGATACGCAGTATTTT	CSVVITLPTDTQYF
TRBV3-1/TRBV3-2	-	-	TRBJ1-1	TGTGCCAGCAGCCAACAACAGCAGGGTACTGAAGCTTTCTTT	CASSQQQQGTEAFF
TRBV28	-	once	TRBJ1-4	TGTGCCAGCAGTTCCGAGCCAACTAATGAAAAACTGTTTTTT	CASSSEPTNEKLFF
TRBV19	-	-	TRBJ1-4	TGTGCCAGTAGTATTCAGGGTGGCGAAAAACTGTTTTTT	CASSIQGGEKLFF
TRBV5-4	-	-	TRBJ1-1	TGTGCCAGCAGCCTGACATGGAACACTGAAGCTTTCTTT	CASSLTWNTEAFF
TRBV5-1	TRBD1	medium-sized	TRBJ1-1	TGCGCCAGCAGCTTTGGACAGGGAACTGAAGCTTTCTTT	CASSFGQGTEAFF
TRBV19	-	-	TRBJ1-2	TGTGCCAGTAGTACGGGGACATCTATTAGCTACACCTTC	CASSTGTSISYTF
TRBV19	-	-	TRBJ2-3	TGTGCCAGTAGTATAGCAGAGGGTTTGGGTGATACGCAGTATTTT	CASSIAEGLGDTQYF
TRBV5-4	TRBD1	-	TRBJ2-5	TGTGCCAGCAGCCCTGGGGGACAGCTCCAAGAGACCCAGTACTTC	CASSPGGQLQETQYF
TRBV9	TRBD2	once	TRBJ2-1	TGTGCCAGCAGCGTAGCTGAGGTAGCGGGGGGTCGAGAGCAGTTCTTC	CASSVAEVAGGREQFF
TRBV7-6	TRBD1	-	TRBJ1-3	TGTGCCAGCACCGAAGGGACAGGGGGTGCAAACACCATATATTTT	CASTEGTGGANTIYF
TRBV27	-	-	TRBJ1-1	TGTGCCAGCAGTCACTGGACGGTTCCGAACACTGAAGCTTTCTTT	CASSHWTVPNTEAFF
TRBV7-9	-	once	TRBJ2-3	TGTGCCAGCAGTTCGGGCCTCCCGGGCACAGATACGCAGTATTTT	CASSSGLPGTDTQYF
TRBV5-1	TRBD1	-	TRBJ1-2	TGCGCCAGCAGCTCAACAGGGGGCGCATTATATGGCTACACCTTC	CASSSTGGALYGYTF
TRBV3-1/TRBV3-2	TRBD1	-	TRBJ1-6	TGTGCCAGCACGCCCGGGACAGGGATCTCCTATAATTCACCCCTCCACTTT	CASTPGTGISYNSPLHF
TRBV4-2	-	once	TRBJ1-3	TGTGCCAGCAGCCAAGCTGAATTCTCTGGAAACACCATATATTTT	CASSQAEFSGNTIYF
TRBV18	-	-	TRBJ2-1	TGTGCCAGCTCACCATCGGGCAGGGTTGATGAGCAGTTCTTC	CASSPSGRVDEQFF
TRBV19	TRBD2	-	TRBJ2-1	TGTGCCAGTAGTATAGACAGCGGGGGCCTTTCCTACAATGAGCAGTTCTTC	CASSIDSGGLSYNEQFF
TRBV9	TRBD1	once	TRBJ2-7	TGTGCCAGCAGCGGCGTACCGACAGGGGTTGAGCAGTACTTC	CASSGVPTGVEQYF
TRBV5-3	-	-	TRBJ1-4	TGTGCCAGAAGTTACAGTGAAAAACTGTTTTTT	CARSYSEKLFF
TRBV19	-	-	TRBJ1-5	TGTGCCAGTAACCCAACAGACAATAGCAATCAGCCCCAGCATTTT	CASNPTDNSNQPQHF
TRBV6-5	TRBD1	-	TRBJ1-2	TGTGCCAGCAGCCCAGAGACAGGGGGAGCCTATGGCTACACCTTC	CASSPETGGAYGYTF
TRBV7-2	-	-	TRBJ2-3	TGTGCCAGCAGCTTAGGCGGGGCGTCGGTAACGCAGTATTTT	CASSLGGASVTQYF
TRBV7-8	-	-	TRBJ1-2	TGTGCCAGCAGCTTAGCTATATATCAGGGATATGGCTACACCTTC	CASSLAIYQGYGYTF
TRBV5-8	-	-	TRBJ2-7	TGTGCCAGCAGCCGCGCCTACGAGCAGTACTTC	CASSRAYEQYF
TRBV25-1	-	-	TRBJ2-1	TGTGCCAGCAGTGAATTGGGCAATGAGCAGTTCTTC	CASSELGNEQFF
TRBV7-2	-	-	TRBJ2-7	TGTGCCAGCTGCGCTTGGGGCCCGGCGGACGAGCAGTACTTC	CASCAWGPADEQYF
TRBV7-2	-	-	TRBJ1-6	TGTGCCAGCAGCTTAGAGCCCCTTACCGGGGCACCCCTCCACTTT	CASSLEPLTGAPLHF
TRBV3-1/TRBV3-2	TRBD2	-	TRBJ2-6	TGTGCCAGCAGCCAAGGGGCGGGAGGTGGGGCCAACGTCCTGACTTTC	CASSQGAGGGANVLTF
TRBV4-3	-	many	TRBJ1-1	TGCGCCAGCAGCCAAACCGGGAGTCGCGAAGCTTTCTTT	CASSQTGSREAFF
TRBV7-2	TRBD2	-	TRBJ2-1	TGTGCCAGCAGCCGGGGACTAGCGGCCAATGAGCAGTTCTTC	CASSRGLAANEQFF
TRBV12-5	TRBD1	-	TRBJ2-7	TGTGCTAGTGGTTTGGTAAGGTCGGGGACAGGGGGCGTTGAGCAGTACTTC	CASGLVRSGTGGVEQYF
TRBV4-3	-	-	TRBJ1-5	TGCGCCAGCAGCCAAGATATACAAGGTAGCAATCAGCCCCAGCATTTT	CASSQDIQGSNQPQHF
TRBV10-3	-	-	TRBJ1-3	TGTGCCATCAGTGCCGAAGGACAAGGCTCTGGAAACACCATATATTTT	CAISAEGQGSGNTIYF
TRBV6-1	TRBD1	-	TRBJ1-2	TGTGCCAGCAGTGATATGGTCACAGGGGGTTATGGCTACACCTTC	CASSDMVTGGYGYTF
TRBV10-3	TRBD1	-	TRBJ1-1	TGTGCCATCAGTAGGAACCCGGGACAGGGGGGGGAAGCTTTCTTT	CAISRNPGQGGEAFF
TRBV27	-	-	TRBJ2-1	TGTGCCAGCAGTTTACCAGCAGGGGCAGGGGGGAATGAGCAGTTCTTC	CASSLPAGAGGNEQFF
TRBV28	TRBD2	-	TRBJ2-2	TGTGCCAGCAGTTCCCTGACCGGGACTAGCGGGATACGTATCACCGGGGAGCTGTTTTTT	CASSSLTGTSGIRITGELFF